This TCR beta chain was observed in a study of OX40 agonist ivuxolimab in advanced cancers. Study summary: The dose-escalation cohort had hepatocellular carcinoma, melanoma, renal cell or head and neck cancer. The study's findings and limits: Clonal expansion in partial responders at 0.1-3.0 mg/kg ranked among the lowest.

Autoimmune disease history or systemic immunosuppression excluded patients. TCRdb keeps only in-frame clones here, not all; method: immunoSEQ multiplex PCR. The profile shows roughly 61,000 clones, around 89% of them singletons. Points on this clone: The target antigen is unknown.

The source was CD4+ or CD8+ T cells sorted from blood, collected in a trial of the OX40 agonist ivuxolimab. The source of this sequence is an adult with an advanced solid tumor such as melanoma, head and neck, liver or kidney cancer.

In DNA form, the CDR3 reads TGCAGCGTTCGTGGGACTAGTGATGAGCAGTTCTTC. Translation: CSVRGTSDEQFF. The genes are TRBV29-1 and TRBJ2-1; 8 bases line up with TRBD2. Looked up from germline, CDR1 is SQVTM and CDR2 is ANQGSEA. V gave up 5 bases and J gave up 8 bases; unmatched junction bases: 5. This CDR3 has 12 amino acids.